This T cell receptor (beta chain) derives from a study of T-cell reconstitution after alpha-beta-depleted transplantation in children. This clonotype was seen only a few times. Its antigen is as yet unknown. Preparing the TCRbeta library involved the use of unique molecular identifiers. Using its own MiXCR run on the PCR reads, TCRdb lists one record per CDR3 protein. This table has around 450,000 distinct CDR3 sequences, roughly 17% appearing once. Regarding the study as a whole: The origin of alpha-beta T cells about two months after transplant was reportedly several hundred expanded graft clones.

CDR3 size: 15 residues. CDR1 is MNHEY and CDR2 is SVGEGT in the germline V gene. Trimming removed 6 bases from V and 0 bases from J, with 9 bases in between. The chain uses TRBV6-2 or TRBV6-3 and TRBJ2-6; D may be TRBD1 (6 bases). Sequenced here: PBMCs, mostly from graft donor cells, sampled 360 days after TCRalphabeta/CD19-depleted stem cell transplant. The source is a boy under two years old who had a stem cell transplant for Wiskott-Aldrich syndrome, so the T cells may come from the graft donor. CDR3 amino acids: CASSKGGSGANVLTF. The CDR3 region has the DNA TGTGCCAGCAGCAAAGGGGGCTCTGGGGCCAACGTCCTGACTTTC.